This T cell receptor beta chain derives from a study of neurological immune-mediated disorders. 5'RACE with 10-nucleotide random UMIs produced the cDNA. MiXCR, applied by TCRdb to the 5' RACE reads, yields one record per CDR3 protein. The table lists 50,000 or so distinct CDR3 sequences, about 25% of them singletons, with 20% to 25% in the top ten. V lost 1 base to trimming and J lost 1 base, with 10 bases between them. Germline V gene data show CDR1 as SGHTA and CDR2 as FQGTGA. This CDR3 contains 16 residues. Volunteers attending a blood bank in Maryland, USA, served as healthy controls. As concerns this clonotype: Its antigen is still unknown.

Notes on the study in general: No CDR3 amino acid sequences were shared by expanded clones across subjects, suggesting private repertoires in all groups. Multiple sclerosis was found to have the least TCR clonal expansion, below healthy controls, and HTLV-1-associated myelopathy the most.

V gene TRBV7-3 combines with J gene TRBJ2-2; no clear D gene. The source of this sequence is a woman aged 70 to 79 in good health. Sequencing input: PBMCs. The CDR3: CASSLNGIQNTGELFF. The DNA of the CDR3 is TGTGCCAGCAGCTTAAATGGGATACAGAACACCGGGGAGCTGTTTTTT.